This T cell receptor beta chain was identified during a study of cytomegalovirus exposure and HLA in healthy donors (dated by TCRdb to 2015 to 2018). Broadly, across the study: An earlier analysis of approximately 640 of the donors reported 250 to 300 Gb of sequence data and approximately 110 million unique TCR beta sequences from some 180 million T cells. A later analysis re-examined previously published TCR beta repertoires from more than 550 donors and added high-resolution HLA genotyping to investigate patterns of TCR occurrence. In a later genetic analysis, genome-wide SNP genotypes for 398 of the 666 donors were used, and that subset was treated as a discovery cohort. Among under 450 genotyped donors of the cohort, an average of around 240,000 unique TCR beta nucleotide sequences were sequenced per donor, roughly 20% of them non-productive. An early release covering more than 500 HLA-typed donors comprised about 320 gigabases of sequencing data and 85 million or so unique TCR sequences. Typing coverage varied by locus: about 620-630 donors for A, B, C, DRB1 and DQB1; approximately 560 for DQA1; over 600 for DPA1; more than 450 for DPB1. An earlier analysis of some 500 of the donors used high-throughput TCR beta sequencing to judge whether each TCR beta V gene segment behaved as functional or pseudogenic. Class I and class II HLA loci were covered by the typing at four-digit resolution. Roughly 5 DR-DQ haplotypes were handled as single units for association and clustering because linkage in the cohort was strong. To predict cytomegalovirus infection status, the study combined high-throughput TCR immunosequencing, statistical association of individual TCRs with disease status, and machine learning. Donor age, sex, ethnicity and CMV serostatus were compiled together with the repertoire data. The study profiled the T cell repertoires of fewer than 850 subjects by immunosequencing and related them to cytomegalovirus serostatus. The aim of the study was to test whether cataloging public T cell receptors could identify signatures of past pathogen exposure. The genetic ancestry cluster associated with self-reported Caucasian donors included around four fifths of the 300 to 450 genotyped donors. A separate validation cohort of about 110 different subjects was used in addition to the roughly 640-subject first cohort. All discovery cohort repertoires had been generated on a single sequencing platform. Rather than using new phenotypic data, the later analysis identified candidate immune exposures from TCR beta sequences and from how often those sequences occurred across donors. Overall study results and their limits: A few of the identified cytomegalovirus-associated TCR beta chains were confirmed in vitro to be specific for cytomegalovirus antigens. Presence/absence analyses assumed roughly uniform sequencing depth across donors, an assumption that may not hold. Linkage disequilibrium might explain the correlated functional status among segregating V segments, but an unknown experimental factor could not be excluded. Because the 87-base-pair reads could not distinguish some IMGT-functional V segments, including TRBV6-2 and TRBV6-3, those segments were excluded. According to a later analysis, most CMV-associated TCR beta chains appeared to be HLA-restricted, and the HLA associations seemed to be driven largely by CMV exposure. Several of the top co-occurrence clusters appeared to be linked to parvovirus B19, influenza, CMV and Epstein-Barr virus, according to a later analysis. Over 15 rarely observed V segments, including chromosome 9 orphons, were excluded from the earlier analysis of several hundred of the donors because counts were too low. When HLA alleles, especially DR and DQ, strongly co-occurred, TCR associations were difficult to assign to individual alleles. A later analysis found that HLA-associated TCR beta chains were more clonally expanded and had lower generation probabilities than equally common non-associated chains. Only TCR beta chains were sequenced in this cohort, and the absence of alpha or paired-chain data limited detectable features. V-gene and J-gene trimming of TCR beta chains was associated with a missense DCLRE1C variant in a later genetic analysis, and the association was replicated in an independent cohort. At a false discovery rate of 0.05, a later analysis linked 15,000 to 20,000 TCR beta sequences to specific HLA alleles. CMV serostatus was the only immune exposure information available for the cohort. A total of about 150 TCR beta chains were listed by the study as associated with cytomegalovirus. Across donors, most TCR sequences were observed very rarely, whereas some public TCRs were present in many individuals. In an earlier analysis of 587 of the donors, most TCR beta V segments appeared in productive rearrangements about 87% or about 30% of the time, broadly matching IMGT annotations. A further reported finding was that TCR beta sequences accurately predicted the HLA-A and HLA-B alleles for most subjects in the first cohort. In a later analysis, TCR association rates were found to vary across HLA loci, with the most associated TCRs seen for DRB1 alleles and the fewest for HLA-C alleles. According to a later genetic analysis, donors in an Asian-associated ancestry cluster had fewer N-insertions in productive TCRs than the roughly 670-donor mean. A cluster of highly shared sequence variants was judged likely to be a technical artifact of the sequencing pipeline. The authors suggested that the approach could potentially be extended to other disease states and immunological phenotypes. Cytomegalovirus status was reported to be diagnosed by the classifier with high specificity and sensitivity in both the original and validation cohorts. HLA typing was unavailable for some donors at each locus, so association tests used only the typed subset.

Library preparation employed the immunoSEQ multiplex PCR assay. For the multiplex PCR, a mixture combining 60 forward primers for TCR Vbeta segments and 13 reverse primers for TCR Jbeta segments was used. A multiplex PCR assay on genomic DNA amplified the CDR3 region of rearranged TCR beta genes. Amplified TCR beta libraries were sequenced as 87-base-pair reads on the Illumina HiSeq System. Concerning the study's data processing: Across the 670 or so repertoires, a later analysis counted about 81 million unique TCR beta chains, around 11 million of which were shared by at least two donors. Raw reads were error-corrected and collapsed into unique sequences with a nearest-neighbor algorithm that merged closely related sequences to remove PCR and sequencing errors. V, D and J gene segments were assigned by aligning CDR3 sequences to IMGT reference sequences. For a sequence to be retained, a match of at least six nucleotides was required to both a V gene segment and a J gene segment. Rearrangements were called productive when the CDR3 lacked stop codons and stayed in frame with V and J; all others were non-productive. Following IMGT convention, CDR3 was defined as the stretch from the second conserved V-encoded cysteine to the conserved J-encoded phenylalanine. Sequences without an unambiguous match to a single V gene segment were excluded from the earlier analysis of a few hundred of the donors. In an earlier analysis of roughly 500 of the donors, V segments were called functional above 56.7% productive rearrangements and were called segregating when the between-donor standard deviation exceeded 5%. To diagnose cytomegalovirus status from the catalog of TCR beta chain sequences, a statistical classification framework was built. A later analysis assigned V and J genes by comparing TCR nucleotide sequences with IMGT/GENE-DB human TR gene sequences. A later analysis assigned CDR3 sequences and most-parsimonious VDJ recombination scenarios with the TCRdist pipeline. A later analysis defined each TCR beta chain by its CDR3 amino acid sequence plus V-gene family, and excluded reads lacking a unique V-gene family. To address suspected cross-contamination and a sequencing artifact, a later analysis removed under 600 highly shared, low-generation-probability nucleotide sequences. A later analysis calculated a clonal expansion index for each public chain from normalized within-repertoire ranks of inferred template counts. A later analysis computed generation probabilities with a VDJ recombination model fitted to out-of-frame rearrangements, and checked the results against IGoR. In a later analysis, TCR-TCR, TCR-HLA and TCR-CMV co-occurrence was scored with hypergeometric tests, and a repertoire-size bias correction was applied to TCR pairs. False discovery rates were estimated in a later analysis by permuting HLA or CMV assignments 20 times. In a later analysis, co-occurring TCRs were grouped using DBSCAN, and TCRdist sequence similarity was added for clustering within HLA-allele-positive subsets. For co-occurrence clustering, repertoires with fewer than 30,000 or more than 120,000 public chains were excluded, along with a handful of repertoires with anomalous nucleotide sharing. What TCRdb holds here is the immuneACCESS table cut down to in-frame rearrangements. Part of the clones is not present; checked against another copy, under half of the missing clones reflect an unresolved V gene, and the others are unexplained. That table gives V, J and clone size, and the DNA gave D and trimming. The sample yields roughly 97,000 clones; over 75% were counted once. Roughly 5.9% of the sample goes to the ten largest clones.

Based on the germline V gene (reference sequence), the CDR1 and CDR2 sequences are SEHNR and FQNEAQ. Including cysteine and phenylalanine, the CDR3 has 14 amino acids. The retained sequence is limited to the CDR3, 42 bases, with the frame set at the first base. A distance of 8 bases separates the germline ends of V and J, which lose 0 bases and 2 bases respectively. The cohort comprised under 700 healthy bone marrow donors. All cohort members were sampled while nominally healthy, although unrecorded immune exposures were likely present. The donor was CMV seropositive and belonged to the group of some 290 seropositive cohort members. Each donor provided a peripheral blood sample, and peripheral blood mononuclear cells were used for TCR beta sequencing. The Qiagen DNeasy Blood Extraction Kit was used to extract genomic DNA from the blood cell samples. As to this clone: Its antigen is currently not known. Base qualities are not recorded, but no much larger clone differs from it by a single base.

The origin of this receptor is a man between 60 and 75 years old in good health and CMV-seropositive. The sample was PBMCs. The chain was built from TRBV7-9 and TRBJ2-7; the D gene is perhaps TRBD1, on 5 matching bases. In nucleotide form, the sequence is TGTGCCAGCAGCTTAGCGGGGCTGGCCTACGAGCAGTACTTC. Its translation reads: CASSLAGLAYEQYF.